What follows describes a single T cell receptor (beta chain). This record comes from a study of blood T cell repertoires in COVID-19. Study as a whole: Whether acute or convalescent, the COVID-19 samples came from the United States, Italy and Spain.

Method: immunoSEQ multiplex PCR; TCRdb's copy keeps in-frame clones and lacks some. The sample holds under 200,000 clones, approximately 79% seen once. Followed over time, Seattle patients had been enrolled while infection was active. Sequencing used peripheral blood. The clonotype comes from a woman in her sixties with COVID-19, enrolled during active disease.

CDR3 sequence reads: CASSAGSAAYEQYF. In DNA form, the CDR3 reads TGTGCCAGCAGCGCTGGCAGCGCGGCCTACGAGCAGTACTTC. V gene TRBV9 combines with J gene TRBJ2-7, with D hard to call. The CDR3 runs 14 residues. Germline V gene sequence: CDR1 SGDLS, CDR2 YYNGEE. Trimming removed 3 bases at V and 2 bases at J, with 12 bases between.